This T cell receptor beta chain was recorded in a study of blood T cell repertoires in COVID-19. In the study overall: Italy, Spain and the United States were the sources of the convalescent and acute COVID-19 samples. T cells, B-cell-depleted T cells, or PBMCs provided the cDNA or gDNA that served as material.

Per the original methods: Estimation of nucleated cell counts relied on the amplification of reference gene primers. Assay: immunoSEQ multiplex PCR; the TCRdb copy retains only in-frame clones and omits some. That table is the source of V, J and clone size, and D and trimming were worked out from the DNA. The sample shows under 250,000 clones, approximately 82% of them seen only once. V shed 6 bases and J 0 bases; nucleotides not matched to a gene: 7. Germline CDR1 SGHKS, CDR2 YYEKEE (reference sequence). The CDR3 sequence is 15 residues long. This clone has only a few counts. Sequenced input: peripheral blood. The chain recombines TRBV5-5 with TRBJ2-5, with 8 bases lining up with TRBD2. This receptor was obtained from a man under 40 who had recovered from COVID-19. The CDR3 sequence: CASTMTSAYQETQYF. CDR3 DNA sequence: TGTGCCAGCACCATGACTAGCGCATACCAAGAGACCCAGTACTTC. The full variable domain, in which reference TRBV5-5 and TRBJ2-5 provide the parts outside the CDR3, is DAGVTQSPTHLIKTRGQQVTLRCSPISGHKSVSWYQQVLGQGPQFIFQYYEKEERGRGNFPDRFSARQFPNYSSELNVNALLLGDSALYLCASTMTSAYQETQYFGPGTRLLVL.